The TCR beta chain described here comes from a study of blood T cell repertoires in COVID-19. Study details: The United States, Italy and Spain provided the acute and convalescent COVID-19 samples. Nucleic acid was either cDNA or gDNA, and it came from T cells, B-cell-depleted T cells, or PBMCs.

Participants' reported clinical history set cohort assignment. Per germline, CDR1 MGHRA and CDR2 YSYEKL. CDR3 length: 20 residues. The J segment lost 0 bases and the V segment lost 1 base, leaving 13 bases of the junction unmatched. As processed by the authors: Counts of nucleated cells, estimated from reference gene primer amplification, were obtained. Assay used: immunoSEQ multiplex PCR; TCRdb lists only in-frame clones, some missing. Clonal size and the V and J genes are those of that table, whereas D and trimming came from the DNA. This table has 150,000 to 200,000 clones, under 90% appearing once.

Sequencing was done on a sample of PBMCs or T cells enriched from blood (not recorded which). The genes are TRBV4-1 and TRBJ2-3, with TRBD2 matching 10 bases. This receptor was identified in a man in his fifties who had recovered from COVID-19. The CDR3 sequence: CASSQGPPGASGGSTDTQYF. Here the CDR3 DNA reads TGCGCCAGCAGCCAAGGTCCTCCGGGGGCTAGCGGGGGTAGCACAGATACGCAGTATTTT.